This is a list of T cell receptor beta chains from one sample in a study of shared clonotypes between healthy human individuals. Libraries were prepared by immunoSEQ multiplex PCR; TCRdb keeps only in-frame clonotypes and omits some of them. Among about 510,000 clones listed, 90% to 96% were seen once. Sequencing was carried out using naive CD4+ T cells sorted from blood. Every receptor here comes from a woman in her twenties or thirties in good health. CDR3s include the opening cysteine and the closing phenylalanine or tryptophan. Fields, in order: J gene, clone size, V gene, D gene, CDR3 DNA, CDR3 protein. The D gene is left open where the match is weak. Size is omitted from some rows. Given values are once, few, many or a class for expanded clones.

TRBJ2-5 | . | TRBV5-4 | TRBD2 | TGTGCCAGCAGCCCATCCGGGACTAGCGGGAAAGAGACCCAGTACTTC | CASSPSGTSGKETQYF
TRBJ1-2 | . | TRBV5-4 | . | TGTGCCAGCAGCTTGGACATCAGCTCTAACTATGGCTACACCTTC | CASSLDISSNYGYTF
TRBJ2-7 | . | TRBV5-1 | TRBD2 | TGCGCCAGCAGTTTCGCTAGCGGAACCTACGAGCAGTACTTC | CASSFASGTYEQYF
TRBJ2-5 | . | TRBV19 | . | TGTGCCAGTAGTGGACAGATCCAAGAGACCCAGTACTTC | CASSGQIQETQYF
TRBJ1-1 | . | TRBV30 | . | TGTGCCTGGATACCTAAGAACACTGAAGCTTTCTTT | CAWIPKNTEAFF
TRBJ2-2 | . | TRBV5-1 | . | TGCGCCAGCAGCTTGGTTACAGGGAACACCGGGGAGCTGTTTTTT | CASSLVTGNTGELFF
TRBJ2-7 | . | TRBV21-1 | . | TGTGCCAGCAGCAGGGGACTAGCTGAAAGCTCCTACGAGCAGTACTTC | CASSRGLAESSYEQYF
TRBJ1-4 | . | TRBV19 | TRBD1 | TGTGCCAGTAGTATAGGACAGGGCTCAACTAATGAAAAACTGTTTTTT | CASSIGQGSTNEKLFF
TRBJ2-1 | . | TRBV28 | . | TGTGCCAGCCCACCGGGGGGCAGGGGGAAATGGGATGAGCAGTTCTTC | CASPPGGRGKWDEQFF
TRBJ2-7 | . | TRBV5-5 | . | TGTGCCAGCAGCTTGATCCAACGGGTAGGCAACGAGCAGTACTTC | CASSLIQRVGNEQYF
TRBJ2-1 | . | TRBV4-2 | TRBD2 | TGTGCCAGCAGCCAGGGCGGACTAGCGGGAGTCTGGGTTCCCTACAATGAGCAGTTCTTC | CASSQGGLAGVWVPYNEQFF
TRBJ1-5 | . | TRBV18 | TRBD1 | TGTGCCAGCTCACCAGGGACAGTCAATCAGCCCCAGCATTTT | CASSPGTVNQPQHF
TRBJ1-1 | once | TRBV6-5 | TRBD1 | TGTGCCAGCAGCTCGGGGACAGGGGTCACTGAAGCTTTCTTT | CASSSGTGVTEAFF
TRBJ2-1 | . | TRBV4-1 | . | TGCGCCAGCAGCCCTCTCTGGGGGCAGAACAATGAGCAGTTCTTC | CASSPLWGQNNEQFF
TRBJ1-2 | . | TRBV5-1 | . | TGCGCCAGCAGCTTTAGACCGGGTACTAACTATGGCTACACCTTC | CASSFRPGTNYGYTF
TRBJ1-5 | . | TRBV5-5 | . | TGTGCCAGCAGCCTGGGGCCGGAAGCCCGGAGGCCCCAGCATTTT | CASSLGPEARRPQHF
TRBJ2-7 | . | TRBV6-1 | TRBD2 | TGTGCCAGCAGGCCGGGACTAGGGAGCTCCTACGAGCAGTACTTC | CASRPGLGSSYEQYF
TRBJ2-1 | . | TRBV7-6 | TRBD2 | TGTGCCAGCAGCTTAGCGCGGAGGAGACTAGCGGGATCCTACAATGAGCAGTTCTTC | CASSLARRRLAGSYNEQFF
TRBJ2-1 | . | TRBV5-1 | TRBD2 | TGCGCCAGCAGCTTGGCCATGATAGCGGGAGGAAATAATGAGCAGTTCTTC | CASSLAMIAGGNNEQFF
TRBJ1-1 | . | TRBV7-9 | . | TGTGCCAGCAGCGACGGACAGCCTGTCGCTGAAGCTTTCTTT | CASSDGQPVAEAFF
TRBJ2-7 | . | TRBV10-2 | TRBD1 | TGCGCCAGCACGGGACAGGGGGCGCATGAGCAGTACTTC | CASTGQGAHEQYF
TRBJ2-5 | . | TRBV2 | . | TGTGCCAGCAGTAATACAAATGCCCAGTACTTC | CASSNTNAQYF
TRBJ1-5 | . | TRBV4-2 | TRBD1 | TGTGCCAGCAGCCAAATTGTTCGAGACAGGGTCCATCAGCCCCAGCATTTT | CASSQIVRDRVHQPQHF
TRBJ2-7 | . | TRBV25-1 | . | TGTGCCAGCAGTGCAAGGTGGACTAATGAGCAGTACTTC | CASSARWTNEQYF
TRBJ2-1 | . | TRBV5-1 | TRBD2 | TGCGCCAGCAGCACTCCCCTAGCGGGAGTAGATGAGCAGTTCTTC | CASSTPLAGVDEQFF
TRBJ2-7 | . | TRBV25-1 | TRBD1 | TGTGCCAGCAGTGAGACAGGGGACACCTACGAGCAGTACTTC | CASSETGDTYEQYF
TRBJ1-1 | . | TRBV7-8 | . | TGTGCCAGCAGCTTATCTTATCGACAGGAGCTGAACACTGAAGCTTTCTTT | CASSLSYRQELNTEAFF
TRBJ1-1 | . | TRBV2 | . | TGTGCCAGCAGTGACAGGGGAGTCATGAACACTGAAGCTTTCTTT | CASSDRGVMNTEAFF
TRBJ2-5 | . | TRBV5-1 | . | TGCGCCAGCAGCTTGCTCGTAGTTGAAGAGACCCAGTACTTC | CASSLLVVEETQYF
TRBJ2-1 | . | TRBV2 | TRBD1 | TGTGCCAGCACCCCCAGACAGGGCCTGGGCAATGAGCAGTTCTTC | CASTPRQGLGNEQFF
TRBJ1-4 | . | TRBV28 | TRBD1 | TGTGCCAGCAGTTTGCCGGGACAGGGGCGTGAAAAACTGTTTTTT | CASSLPGQGREKLFF
TRBJ2-7 | . | TRBV6-1 | . | TGTGCCAGCAGGAGCGGGACACCAAGCTACGAGCAGTACTTC | CASRSGTPSYEQYF
TRBJ2-5 | . | TRBV5-4 | . | TGTGCCAGCAGCTTCTATCGAGGACAGCAAGAGACCCAGTACTTC | CASSFYRGQQETQYF
TRBJ2-3 | . | TRBV6-6 | TRBD2 | TGTGCCAGCTCGGCTAGCGGGAGGGCCGCGGATACGCAGTATTTT | CASSASGRAADTQYF
TRBJ2-7 | . | TRBV5-4 | . | TGTGCCAGCAGCTTGGGTGGCGGGCCCTCCTACGAGCAGTACTTC | CASSLGGGPSYEQYF
TRBJ1-2 | . | TRBV29-1 | TRBD1 | TGCAGCGGTGGACAGGGTGATGGCTACACCTTC | CSGGQGDGYTF
TRBJ2-7 | . | TRBV5-1 | TRBD2 | TGCGCCAGCAGCGCAGACCTTAGCGGGAGGGCCACTCGCCGCTACGAGCAGTACTTC | CASSADLSGRATRRYEQYF
TRBJ2-7 | . | TRBV4-1 | . | TGCGCCAGCAGCCAAGATCGCGCCTTCGGGGGATCCTACGAGCAGTACTTC | CASSQDRAFGGSYEQYF
TRBJ2-5 | . | TRBV11-2 | TRBD1 | TGTGCCAGCAGCCAGACAGGGGAGACCCAGTACTTC | CASSQTGETQYF
TRBJ1-5 | . | TRBV19 | TRBD1 | TGTGCCAGTAGTAGAGACGGGACAGCGGATCAGCCCCAGCATTTT | CASSRDGTADQPQHF
TRBJ2-1 | . | TRBV6-6 | . | TGTGCCAGCAGTTACGTCCGGGTTTCTGAGCAGTTCTTC | CASSYVRVSEQFF
TRBJ1-4 | . | TRBV7-9 | . | TGTGCCAGCAGCCCCAATGCTGGTGGGGGTGAAAAACTGTTTTTT | CASSPNAGGGEKLFF
TRBJ2-3 | . | TRBV9 | TRBD2 | TGTGCCAGCAGCGTGACGGGGAGGGGTGCAGATACGCAGTATTTT | CASSVTGRGADTQYF
TRBJ1-1 | . | TRBV6-1 | TRBD1 | TGTGCCAGCAGTGATGGGGACAGGAGGGCCACTGAAGCTTTCTTT | CASSDGDRRATEAFF
TRBJ2-6 | . | TRBV28 | TRBD1 | TGTGCCAGCAGGGACAGGGGGCATGACTCCTACTCTGGGGCCAACGTCCTGACTTTC | CASRDRGHDSYSGANVLTF
TRBJ2-7 | . | TRBV19 | TRBD1 | TGTGCCAGTGGGACAGGGCTAAACGAGCAGTACTTC | CASGTGLNEQYF
TRBJ2-5 | . | TRBV6-5 | . | TGTGCCAGCAGTTACTCCCGACAACTAAGAGAGGCCCAGTACTTC | CASSYSRQLREAQYF
TRBJ1-2 | few | TRBV2 | . | TGTGCCAGCAGTGCAAGACAACCGTATGGCTACACCTTC | CASSARQPYGYTF
TRBJ2-5 | . | TRBV19 | TRBD2 | TGTGCCAGTAGTATAGTTGGGACTAGTTACGAGACCCAGTACTTC | CASSIVGTSYETQYF
TRBJ2-1 | once | TRBV27 | TRBD2 | TGTGCCAGCAGTTCGGCCGGGAGGATCTCCTACAATGAGCAGTTCTTC | CASSSAGRISYNEQFF
TRBJ1-1 | . | TRBV18 | TRBD1 | TGTGCCAGCTCACCGACCGGGACAGCAACGATGAACACTGAAGCTTTCTTT | CASSPTGTATMNTEAFF
TRBJ2-7 | . | TRBV2 | TRBD1 | TGTGCCAGCAGAACCGGGACAGGCTCCTACGAGCAGTACTTC | CASRTGTGSYEQYF
TRBJ1-3 | . | TRBV5-1 | . | TGCGCCAGCAGTAGCGGGGGCAGCTCTGGAAACACCATATATTTT | CASSSGGSSGNTIYF
TRBJ2-5 | . | TRBV28 | . | TGTGCCAGCAGTGCCTTAATGAAGACCCAGTACTTC | CASSALMKTQYF